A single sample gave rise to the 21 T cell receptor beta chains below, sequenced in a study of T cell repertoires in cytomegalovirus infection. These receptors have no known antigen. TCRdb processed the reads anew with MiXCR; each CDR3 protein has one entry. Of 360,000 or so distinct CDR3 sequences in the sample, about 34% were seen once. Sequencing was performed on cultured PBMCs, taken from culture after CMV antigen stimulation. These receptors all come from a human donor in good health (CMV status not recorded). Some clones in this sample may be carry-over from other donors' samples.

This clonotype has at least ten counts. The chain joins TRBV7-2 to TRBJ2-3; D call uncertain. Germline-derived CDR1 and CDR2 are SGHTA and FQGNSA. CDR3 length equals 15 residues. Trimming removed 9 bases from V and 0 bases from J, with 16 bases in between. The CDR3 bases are TGTGCCAGTCTCCGCAGTGGTACTAGCACAGATACGCAGTATTTT. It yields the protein CASLRSGTSTDTQYF.

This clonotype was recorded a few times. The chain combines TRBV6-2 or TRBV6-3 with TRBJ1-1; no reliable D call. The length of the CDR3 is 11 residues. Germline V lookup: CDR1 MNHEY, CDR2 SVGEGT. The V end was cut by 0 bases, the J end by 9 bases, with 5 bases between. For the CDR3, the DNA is TGTGCCAGCAGTTACTCCTTGAAAGCTTTCTTT. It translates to CASSYSLKAFF.

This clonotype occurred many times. This CDR3 is CASSLEARGTDTQYF. DNA of the CDR3: TGTGCCAGCAGCTTAGAGGCGAGGGGTACAGATACGCAGTATTTT. The rearrangement links TRBV7-2 to TRBJ2-3; D is perhaps TRBD1 or TRBD2 (5 bases each). This CDR3 spans 15 amino acids. Trimming took off 1 base at V and 3 bases at J, with 11 bases between the two ends. The germline V gene has CDR1 SGHTA and CDR2 FQGNSA. The whole variable domain, filled in from reference TRBV7-2 and TRBJ2-3, reads GAGVSQSPSNKVTEKGKDVELRCDPISGHTALYWYRQSLGQGLEFLIYFQGNSAPDKSGLPSDRFSAERTGGSVSTLTIQRTQQEDSAVYLCASSLEARGTDTQYFGPGTRLTVL.

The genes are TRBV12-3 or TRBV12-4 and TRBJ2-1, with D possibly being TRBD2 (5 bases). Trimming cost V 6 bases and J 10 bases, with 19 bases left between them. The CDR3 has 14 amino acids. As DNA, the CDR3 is TGTGCCAGCAGCCGGTCAGGCGGGCCGGTGGAGCAGTTCTTC. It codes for CASSRSGGPVEQFF.

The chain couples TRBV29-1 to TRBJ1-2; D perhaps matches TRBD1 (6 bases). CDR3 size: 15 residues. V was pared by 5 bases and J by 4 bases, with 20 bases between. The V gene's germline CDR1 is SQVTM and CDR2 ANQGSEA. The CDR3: CSVYRQDLTFYGYTF. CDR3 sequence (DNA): TGCAGCGTTTATCGACAGGATTTAACATTCTATGGCTACACCTTC.

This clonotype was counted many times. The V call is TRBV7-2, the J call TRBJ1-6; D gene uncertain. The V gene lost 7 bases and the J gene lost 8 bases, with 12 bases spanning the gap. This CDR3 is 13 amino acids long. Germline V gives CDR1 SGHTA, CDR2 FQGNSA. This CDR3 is CASTVRTDSPLHF. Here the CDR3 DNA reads TGTGCCAGCACCGTCCGAACTGATTCACCCCTCCACTTT.

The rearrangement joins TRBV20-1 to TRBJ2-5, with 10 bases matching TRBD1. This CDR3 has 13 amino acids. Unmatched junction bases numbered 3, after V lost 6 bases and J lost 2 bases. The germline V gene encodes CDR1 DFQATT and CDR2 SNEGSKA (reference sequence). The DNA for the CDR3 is TGCAGTGCGTCGGACAGGGGGCAAGAGACCCAGTACTTC. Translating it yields CSASDRGQETQYF.

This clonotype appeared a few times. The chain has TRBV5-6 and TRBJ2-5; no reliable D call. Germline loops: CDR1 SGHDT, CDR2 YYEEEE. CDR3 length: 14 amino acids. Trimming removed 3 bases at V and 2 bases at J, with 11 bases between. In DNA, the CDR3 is TGTGCCAGCAGCTCTACACTAATTCAAGAGACCCAGTACTTC. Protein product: CASSSTLIQETQYF.

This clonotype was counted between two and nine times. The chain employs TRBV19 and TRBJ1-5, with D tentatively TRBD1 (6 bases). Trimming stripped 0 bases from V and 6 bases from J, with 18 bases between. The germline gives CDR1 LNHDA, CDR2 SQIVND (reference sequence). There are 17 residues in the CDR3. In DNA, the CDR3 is TGTGCCAGTAGTATAGATCCATTCGGTCAGGGGTTTCAGCCCCAGCATTTT. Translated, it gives CASSIDPFGQGFQPQHF.

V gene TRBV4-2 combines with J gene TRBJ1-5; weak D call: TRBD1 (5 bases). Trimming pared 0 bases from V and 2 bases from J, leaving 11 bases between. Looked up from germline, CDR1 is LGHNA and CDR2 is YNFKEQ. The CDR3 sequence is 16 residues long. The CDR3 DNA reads TGTGCCAGCAGCCAAGAGGGGGTCTCTGGCAATCAGCCCCAGCATTTT. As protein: CASSQEGVSGNQPQHF.

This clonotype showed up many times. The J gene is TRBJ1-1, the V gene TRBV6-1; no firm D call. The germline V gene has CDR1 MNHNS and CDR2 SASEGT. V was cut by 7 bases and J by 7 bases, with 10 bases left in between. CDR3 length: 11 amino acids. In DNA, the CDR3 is TGTGCCAGCAACCAAGGACGTGAAGCTTTCTTT. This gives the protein CASNQGREAFF.

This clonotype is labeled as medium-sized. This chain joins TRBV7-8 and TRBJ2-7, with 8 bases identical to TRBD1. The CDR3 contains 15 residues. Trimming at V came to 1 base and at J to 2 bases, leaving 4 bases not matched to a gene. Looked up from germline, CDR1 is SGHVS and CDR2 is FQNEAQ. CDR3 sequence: CASSLVQGGTYEQYF. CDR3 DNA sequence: TGTGCCAGCAGCTTAGTACAGGGGGGAACCTACGAGCAGTACTTC.

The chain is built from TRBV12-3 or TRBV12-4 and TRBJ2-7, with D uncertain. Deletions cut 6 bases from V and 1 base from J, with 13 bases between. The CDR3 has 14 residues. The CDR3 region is CASSPIGLSYEQYF. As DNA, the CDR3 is TGTGCCAGCAGCCCAATCGGGTTATCCTACGAGCAGTACTTC.

The CDR3 DNA reads TGTGCCAGCTTAATGGGGGGCTCGGTTTATGAGCAGTTCTTC. Translated, it gives CASLMGGSVYEQFF. The chain uses TRBV28 and TRBJ2-1; possibly TRBD1 or TRBD2 for D (6 bases each). Trimming took off 8 bases at V and 8 bases at J, with 19 bases between the two ends. Germline CDR1 is MDHEN and CDR2 is SYDVKM. The CDR3 is made up of 14 amino acids.

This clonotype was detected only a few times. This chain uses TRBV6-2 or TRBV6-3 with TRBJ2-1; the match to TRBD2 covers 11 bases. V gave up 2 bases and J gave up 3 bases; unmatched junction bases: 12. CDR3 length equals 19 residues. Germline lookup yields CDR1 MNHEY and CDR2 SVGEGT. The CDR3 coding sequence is TGTGCCAGCAGTTACCCCGGGACTAGCGGAAAGGATTACTACAATGAGCAGTTCTTC. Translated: CASSYPGTSGKDYYNEQFF.

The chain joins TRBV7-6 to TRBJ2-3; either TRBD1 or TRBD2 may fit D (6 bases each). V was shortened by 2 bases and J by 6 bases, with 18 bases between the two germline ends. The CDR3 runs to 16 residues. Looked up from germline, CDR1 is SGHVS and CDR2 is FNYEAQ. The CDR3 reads CASSLQEGGLADTQYF. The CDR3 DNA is TGTGCCAGCAGCTTACAAGAGGGGGGTTTAGCGGATACGCAGTATTTT.

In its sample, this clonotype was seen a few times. CDR3 sequence (DNA): TGTGCCAGCAGCTGGGGACTAGCGGGTCCCGGGGAGCTGTTTTTT. This gives the protein CASSWGLAGPGELFF. The chain is built from TRBV7-2 and TRBJ2-2; TRBD2 aligns across 12 bases. There are 15 residues in the CDR3. V was clipped by 4 bases and J by 6 bases; unmatched bases: 3. Germline CDR1 is SGHTA and CDR2 is FQGNSA.

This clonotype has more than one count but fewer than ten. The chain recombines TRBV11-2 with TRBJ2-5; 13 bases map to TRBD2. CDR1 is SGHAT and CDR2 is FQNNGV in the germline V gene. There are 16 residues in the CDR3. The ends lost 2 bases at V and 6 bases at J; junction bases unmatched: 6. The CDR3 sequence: CASSLSTSGRGKTQYF. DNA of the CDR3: TGTGCCAGCAGCTTATCTACTAGCGGGAGGGGAAAGACCCAGTACTTC.

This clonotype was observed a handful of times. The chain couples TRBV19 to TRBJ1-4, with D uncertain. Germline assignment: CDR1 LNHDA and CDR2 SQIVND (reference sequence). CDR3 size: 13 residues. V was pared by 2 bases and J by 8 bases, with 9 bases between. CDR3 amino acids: CASSIKEREKLFF. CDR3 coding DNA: TGTGCCAGTAGTATAAAGGAGAGGGAAAAACTGTTTTTT.

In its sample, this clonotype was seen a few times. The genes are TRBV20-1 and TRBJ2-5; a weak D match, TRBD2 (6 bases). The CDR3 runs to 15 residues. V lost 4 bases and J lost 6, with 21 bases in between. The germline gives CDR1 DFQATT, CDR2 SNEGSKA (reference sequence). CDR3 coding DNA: TGCAGTGCTACTCGCGCGTCTAGCGCGCACCAGACCCAGTACTTC. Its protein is CSATRASSAHQTQYF.

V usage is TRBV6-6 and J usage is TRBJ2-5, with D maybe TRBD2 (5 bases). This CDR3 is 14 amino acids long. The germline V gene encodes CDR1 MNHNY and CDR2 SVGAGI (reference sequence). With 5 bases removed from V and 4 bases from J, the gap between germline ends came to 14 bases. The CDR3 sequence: CASSVPGSRETQYF. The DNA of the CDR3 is TGTGCCAGCAGTGTCCCGGGGTCGAGAGAGACCCAGTACTTC.